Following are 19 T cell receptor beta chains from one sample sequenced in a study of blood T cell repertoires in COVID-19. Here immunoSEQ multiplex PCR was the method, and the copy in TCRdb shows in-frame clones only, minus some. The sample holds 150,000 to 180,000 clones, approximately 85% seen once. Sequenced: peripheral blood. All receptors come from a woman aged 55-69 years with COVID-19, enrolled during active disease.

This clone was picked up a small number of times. The CDR3 protein is CASSRDRGGGELFF. CDR3 bases: TGCGCCAGCAGCCGGGACAGGGGAGGCGGGGAGCTGTTTTTT. The chain is built from TRBV5-1 and TRBJ2-2; 10 positions agree with TRBD1. Germline V gene data show CDR1 as SGHRS and CDR2 as YFSETQ. CDR3 length: 14 amino acids. Trimming removed 4 bases from V and 7 bases from J; junction bases left unmatched: 4.

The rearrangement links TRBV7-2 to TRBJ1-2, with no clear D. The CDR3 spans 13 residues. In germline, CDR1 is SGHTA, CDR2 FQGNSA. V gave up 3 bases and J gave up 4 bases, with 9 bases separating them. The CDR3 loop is CASSFRDFYGYTF. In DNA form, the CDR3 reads TGTGCCAGCAGCTTCAGAGACTTCTATGGCTACACCTTC.

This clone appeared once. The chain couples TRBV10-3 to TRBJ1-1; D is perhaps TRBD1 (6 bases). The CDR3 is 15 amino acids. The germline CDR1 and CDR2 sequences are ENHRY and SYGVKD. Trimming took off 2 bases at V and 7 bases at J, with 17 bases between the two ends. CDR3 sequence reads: CAISERLGDKGEAFF. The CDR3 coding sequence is TGTGCCATCAGTGAGCGGTTAGGGGACAAGGGTGAAGCTTTCTTT.

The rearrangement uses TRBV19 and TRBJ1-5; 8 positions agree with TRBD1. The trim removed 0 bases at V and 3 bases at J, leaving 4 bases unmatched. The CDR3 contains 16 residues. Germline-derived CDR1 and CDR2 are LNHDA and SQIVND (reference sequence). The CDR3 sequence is CASSIEGTGHNQPQHF. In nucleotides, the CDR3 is TGTGCCAGTAGTATAGAGGGGACAGGACACAATCAGCCCCAGCATTTT.

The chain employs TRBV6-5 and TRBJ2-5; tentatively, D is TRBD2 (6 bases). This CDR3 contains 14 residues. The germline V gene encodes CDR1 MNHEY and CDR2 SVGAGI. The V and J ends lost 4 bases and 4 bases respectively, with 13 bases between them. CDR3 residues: CASSSTSLTETQYF. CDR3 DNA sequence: TGTGCCAGCAGTTCTACTAGCCTGACAGAGACCCAGTACTTC.

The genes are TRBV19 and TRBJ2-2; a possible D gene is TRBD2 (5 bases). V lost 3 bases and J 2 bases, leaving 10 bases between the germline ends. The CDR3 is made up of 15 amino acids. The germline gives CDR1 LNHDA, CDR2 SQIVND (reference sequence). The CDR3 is CASSIQSGNTGELFF. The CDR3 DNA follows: TGTGCCAGTAGTATCCAGTCGGGAAACACCGGGGAGCTGTTTTTT. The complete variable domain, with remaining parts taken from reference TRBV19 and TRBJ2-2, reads DGGITQSPKYLFRKEGQNVTLSCEQNLNHDAMYWYRQDPGQGLRLIYYSQIVNDFQKGDIAEGYSVSREKKESFPLTVTSAQKNPTAFYLCASSIQSGNTGELFFGEGSRLTVL.

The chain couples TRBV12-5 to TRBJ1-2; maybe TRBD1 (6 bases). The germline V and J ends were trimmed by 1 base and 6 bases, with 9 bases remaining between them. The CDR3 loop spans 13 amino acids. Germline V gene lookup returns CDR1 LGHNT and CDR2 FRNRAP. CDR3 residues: CASGLGGGHGYTF. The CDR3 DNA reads TGTGCTAGTGGTTTGGGAGGGGGACATGGCTACACCTTC.

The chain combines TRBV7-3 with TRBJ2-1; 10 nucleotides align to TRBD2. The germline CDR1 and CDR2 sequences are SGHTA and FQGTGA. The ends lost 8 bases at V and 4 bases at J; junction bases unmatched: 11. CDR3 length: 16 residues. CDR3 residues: CASGRGLAGGYNEQFF. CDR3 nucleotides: TGTGCCAGCGGTAGGGGGTTAGCGGGAGGATACAATGAGCAGTTCTTC.

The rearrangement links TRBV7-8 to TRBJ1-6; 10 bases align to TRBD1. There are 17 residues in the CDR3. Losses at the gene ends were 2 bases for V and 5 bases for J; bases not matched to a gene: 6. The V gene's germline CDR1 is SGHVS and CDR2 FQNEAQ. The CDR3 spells CASSLLTGGRNNSPLHF. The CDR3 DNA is TGTGCCAGCAGCTTACTGACAGGGGGCCGGAATAATTCACCCCTCCACTTT.

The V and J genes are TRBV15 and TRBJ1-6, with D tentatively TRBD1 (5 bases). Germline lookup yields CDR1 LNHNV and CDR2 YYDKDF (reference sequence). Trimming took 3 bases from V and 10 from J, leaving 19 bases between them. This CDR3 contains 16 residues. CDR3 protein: CATSRQPGVALSPLHF. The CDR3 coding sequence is TGTGCCACCAGCAGGCAACCGGGGGTTGCCCTATCACCCCTCCACTTT.

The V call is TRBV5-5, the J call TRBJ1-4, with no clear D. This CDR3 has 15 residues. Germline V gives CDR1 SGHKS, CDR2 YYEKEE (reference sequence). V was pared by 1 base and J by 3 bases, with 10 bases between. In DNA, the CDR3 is TGTGCCAGCAGCTTGCGCACTGTGCCTAATGAAAAACTGTTTTTT. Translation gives CASSLRTVPNEKLFF.

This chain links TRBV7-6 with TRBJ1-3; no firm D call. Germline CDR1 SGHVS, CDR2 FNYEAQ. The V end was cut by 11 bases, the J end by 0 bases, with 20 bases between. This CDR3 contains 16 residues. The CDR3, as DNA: TGTGCCGTTTACGAAGATCCTAATATCTCTGGAAACACCATATATTTT. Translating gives CAVYEDPNISGNTIYF.

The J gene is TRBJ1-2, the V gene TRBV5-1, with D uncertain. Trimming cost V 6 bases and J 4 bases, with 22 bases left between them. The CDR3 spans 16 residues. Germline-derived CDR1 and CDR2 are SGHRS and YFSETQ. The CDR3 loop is CASTRGGRSILYGYTF. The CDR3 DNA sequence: TGCGCCAGCACCCGTGGAGGGAGGTCGATCCTCTATGGCTACACCTTC.

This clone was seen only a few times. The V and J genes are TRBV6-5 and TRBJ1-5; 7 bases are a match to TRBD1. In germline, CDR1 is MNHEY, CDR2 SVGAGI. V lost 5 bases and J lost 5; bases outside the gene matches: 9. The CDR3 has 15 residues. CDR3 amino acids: CASSPDRALDQPQHF. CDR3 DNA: TGTGCCAGCAGTCCAGACAGGGCCCTCGATCAGCCCCAGCATTTT.

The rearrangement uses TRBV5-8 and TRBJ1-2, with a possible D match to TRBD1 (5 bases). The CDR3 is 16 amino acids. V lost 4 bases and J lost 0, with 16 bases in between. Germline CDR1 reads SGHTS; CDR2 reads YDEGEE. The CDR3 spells CASSIRRQLSNYGYTF. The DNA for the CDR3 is TGTGCCAGCAGCATTCGTCGACAGCTTTCTAACTATGGCTACACCTTC.

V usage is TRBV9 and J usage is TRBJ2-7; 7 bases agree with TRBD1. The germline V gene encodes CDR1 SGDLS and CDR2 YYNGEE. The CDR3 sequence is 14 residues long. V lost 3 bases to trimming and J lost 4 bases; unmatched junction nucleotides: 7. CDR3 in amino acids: CASSAQDRSYEQYF. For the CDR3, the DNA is TGTGCCAGCAGCGCCCAGGACAGGTCGTACGAGCAGTACTTC.

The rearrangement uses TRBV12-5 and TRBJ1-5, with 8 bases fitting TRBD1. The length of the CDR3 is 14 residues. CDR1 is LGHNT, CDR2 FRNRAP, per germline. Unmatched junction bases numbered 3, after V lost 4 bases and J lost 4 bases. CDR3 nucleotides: TGTGCTAGTGGTTCACAGGGGGAGAATCAGCCCCAGCATTTT. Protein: CASGSQGENQPQHF.

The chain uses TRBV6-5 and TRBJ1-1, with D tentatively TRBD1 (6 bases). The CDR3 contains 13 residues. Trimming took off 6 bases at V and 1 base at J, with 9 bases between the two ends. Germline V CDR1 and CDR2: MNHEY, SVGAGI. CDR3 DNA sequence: TGTGCCAGCAGACTACAGGGGAACACTGAAGCTTTCTTT. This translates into CASRLQGNTEAFF.

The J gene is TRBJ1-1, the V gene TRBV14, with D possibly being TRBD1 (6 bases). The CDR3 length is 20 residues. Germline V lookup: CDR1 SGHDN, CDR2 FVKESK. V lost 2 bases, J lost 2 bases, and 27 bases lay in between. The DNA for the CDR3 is TGTGCCAGCAGCCAATTCTTGGTGGGGCGGGGGCCCAGGTCAAACACTGAAGCTTTCTTT. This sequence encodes CASSQFLVGRGPRSNTEAFF.